The present TCR beta chain was sequenced within a study of T-cell reconstitution after alpha-beta-depleted transplantation in children. Unique molecular identifiers tagged the TCRbeta library. Via MiXCR, TCRdb re-called the PCR reads, giving one row per CDR3 protein. The sample shows 350,000 to 450,000 distinct CDR3 sequences, about a fifth of them seen only once. The sequences come from PBMCs from the stem cell graft donor, collected from the stem cell graft. The sequence was obtained from a human donor who donated a stem cell graft to a child with acute myeloid leukemia.

The DNA of the CDR3 is TGTGCCAGCAGCACCCTGACTAGCGGGAGTCTCTACGAGCAGTACTTC. It yields the protein CASSTLTSGSLYEQYF. The chain carries TRBV7-2 and TRBJ2-7; 12 nucleotides line up with TRBD2. This CDR3 has 16 residues. Germline V gene data show CDR1 as SGHTA and CDR2 as FQGNSA. With 5 bases clipped from V and 3 bases from J, the junction kept 8 bases outside the gene matches.